The clone carrying this TCR beta chain was picked up one time. What it binds is not known. This record belongs to a study of beta chain features in type 1 diabetes. Across the study: Investigators examined some 110,000,000 sorted cells across all samples.

Germline values: CDR1 LNHDA, CDR2 SQIVND (reference sequence). The junction had 10 bases not matched to a gene; V was cut back by 4 bases and J by 2 bases. This CDR3 region has 17 residues. Points from the study as a whole: The VDJ junctions of type 1 diabetes patients carried fewer insertions and more deletions. The study found moderately but significantly shorter TCRB CDR3s in all four CD4+ subsets of Type 1 diabetes patients.

The entirety of the isolated RNA underwent reverse transcription, so expressed TCRB transcripts were sequenced. Measured with immunoSEQ multiplex PCR; TCRdb has only the in-frame clones, and not every one. The repertoire includes 40,000 to 55,000 clones, around 45% of them detected once, and over 0.1% sits in the top ten. The receptor comes from a man aged 30 to 39 with type 1 diabetes. The gene calls are TRBV19 and TRBJ2-3; 9 bases align to TRBD2. Sequencing was performed on stem cell memory CD4+ T cells from blood. The CDR3 DNA is TGTGCCAGTAGTACGAAGCGGGAGGTACCCCACACAGATACGCAGTATTTT. As protein: CASSTKREVPHTDTQYF.